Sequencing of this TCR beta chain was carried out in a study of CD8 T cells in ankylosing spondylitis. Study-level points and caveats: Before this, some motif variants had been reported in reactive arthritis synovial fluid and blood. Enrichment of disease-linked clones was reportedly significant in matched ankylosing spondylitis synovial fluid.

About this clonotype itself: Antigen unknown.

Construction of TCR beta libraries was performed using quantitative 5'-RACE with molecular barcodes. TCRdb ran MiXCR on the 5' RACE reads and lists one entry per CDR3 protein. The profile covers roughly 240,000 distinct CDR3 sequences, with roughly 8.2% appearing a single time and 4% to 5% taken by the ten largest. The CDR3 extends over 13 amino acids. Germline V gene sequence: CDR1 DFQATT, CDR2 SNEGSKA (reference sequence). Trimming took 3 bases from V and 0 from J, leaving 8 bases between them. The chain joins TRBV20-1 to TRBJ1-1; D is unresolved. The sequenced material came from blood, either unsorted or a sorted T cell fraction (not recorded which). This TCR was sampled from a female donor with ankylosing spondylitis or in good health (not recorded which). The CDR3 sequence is CSASDEMNTEAFF. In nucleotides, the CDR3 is TGCAGTGCTAGCGATGAGATGAACACTGAAGCTTTCTTT.